Listed below are T cell receptor beta chains from one sample, sequenced in a study of vaccination and CD4 T cells after COVID-19. No antigens are known for them. MiXCR, run by TCRdb on the PCR reads, gives a single entry per CDR3 protein. Of 20,000 or so distinct CDR3 sequences in the sample, approximately 40% are singletons; the top ten hold 7% to 9.5%. This specimen was CD4+ T cells from blood, cultured in vitro, taken after SARS-CoV-2 vaccination. The receptors derive from a human donor who had recovered from COVID-19. The CDR3 runs from the conserved cysteine through the conserved F or W. The D gene is left open where the match is weak. The size entry is marked missing in some rows and otherwise reads once, few, many or a size class.

d_call: NA
j_call: TRBJ2-1
clone_size: NA
v_call: TRBV7-3
cdr3_aa: CASSLTGLRSSYNEQFF
cdr3_nt: TGTGCCAGCAGCTTAACGGGCCTCAGAAGCTCCTACAATGAGCAGTTCTTC

d_call: TRBD2
j_call: TRBJ2-1
clone_size: NA
v_call: TRBV12-3/TRBV12-4
cdr3_aa: CASSFGLAGNNEQFF
cdr3_nt: TGTGCCAGCAGTTTCGGACTAGCGGGAAACAATGAGCAGTTCTTC

d_call: NA
j_call: TRBJ2-1
clone_size: NA
v_call: TRBV6-1
cdr3_aa: CASRAPGRLGEQFF
cdr3_nt: TGTGCCAGCAGGGCTCCTGGGAGGTTGGGTGAGCAGTTCTTC

d_call: NA
j_call: TRBJ2-2
clone_size: NA
v_call: TRBV18
cdr3_aa: CASSPQGLAGELFF
cdr3_nt: TGTGCCAGCTCACCACAGGGATTAGCCGGGGAGCTGTTTTTT

d_call: NA
j_call: TRBJ2-1
clone_size: once
v_call: TRBV10-3
cdr3_aa: CAISDPPPRNEQFF
cdr3_nt: TGTGCCATCAGTGATCCCCCACCCAGGAATGAGCAGTTCTTC

d_call: TRBD1
j_call: TRBJ1-5
clone_size: NA
v_call: TRBV30
cdr3_aa: CAWATGVNQPQHF
cdr3_nt: TGTGCCTGGGCCACAGGGGTCAATCAGCCCCAGCATTTT

d_call: TRBD1
j_call: TRBJ1-1
clone_size: NA
v_call: TRBV7-2
cdr3_aa: CASSLTGPEAFF
cdr3_nt: TGTGCCAGCAGCTTGACAGGGCCTGAAGCTTTCTTT

d_call: NA
j_call: TRBJ2-7
clone_size: NA
v_call: TRBV7-2
cdr3_aa: CASSFDATGAYEQYF
cdr3_nt: TGTGCCAGCAGCTTTGACGCGACTGGTGCCTACGAGCAGTACTTC

d_call: NA
j_call: TRBJ1-2
clone_size: NA
v_call: TRBV4-1
cdr3_aa: CARGPGYGYTF
cdr3_nt: TGCGCGAGAGGTCCCGGTTATGGCTACACCTTC

d_call: NA
j_call: TRBJ1-2
clone_size: few
v_call: TRBV24-1
cdr3_aa: CATSEGNGYTF
cdr3_nt: TGTGCCACCAGTGAAGGGAATGGCTACACCTTC

d_call: NA
j_call: TRBJ2-5
clone_size: NA
v_call: TRBV6-2/TRBV6-3
cdr3_aa: CASSDSQETQYF
cdr3_nt: TGTGCCAGCAGCGACAGCCAAGAGACCCAGTACTTC

d_call: NA
j_call: TRBJ1-1
clone_size: NA
v_call: TRBV20-1
cdr3_aa: CSARGPDTEAFF
cdr3_nt: TGCAGTGCTAGGGGGCCAGACACTGAAGCTTTCTTT

d_call: NA
j_call: TRBJ1-2
clone_size: NA
v_call: TRBV10-3
cdr3_aa: CAISNSGSAHGYTF
cdr3_nt: TGTGCCATCAGTAACAGTGGGAGTGCCCATGGCTACACCTTC

d_call: NA
j_call: TRBJ1-5
clone_size: once
v_call: TRBV18
cdr3_aa: CASSPLGKAQPQHF
cdr3_nt: TGTGCCAGCTCTCCCCTGGGGAAGGCTCAGCCCCAGCATTTT

d_call: NA
j_call: TRBJ1-5
clone_size: NA
v_call: TRBV6-2/TRBV6-3
cdr3_aa: CASTQGITGFNQPQHF
cdr3_nt: TGTGCCAGCACCCAAGGGATTACGGGATTTAATCAGCCCCAGCATTTT

d_call: NA
j_call: TRBJ2-6
clone_size: NA
v_call: TRBV11-2
cdr3_aa: CASSLTRGGRATNVLTF
cdr3_nt: TGTGCCAGCAGCTTAACACGGGGAGGCAGGGCGACCAACGTCCTGACTTTC

d_call: NA
j_call: TRBJ2-3
clone_size: few
v_call: TRBV6-1
cdr3_aa: CASGGALTSTDTQYF
cdr3_nt: TGTGCCAGCGGAGGGGCCTTAACTAGCACAGATACGCAGTATTTT

d_call: NA
j_call: TRBJ2-1
clone_size: few
v_call: TRBV7-2
cdr3_aa: CASSLVGGLNNEQFF
cdr3_nt: TGTGCCAGCAGCTTAGTGGGGGGACTCAACAATGAGCAGTTCTTC

d_call: NA
j_call: TRBJ2-3
clone_size: NA
v_call: TRBV5-1
cdr3_aa: CASSLRGVGTDTQYF
cdr3_nt: TGCGCCAGCAGCTTGAGAGGGGTCGGCACAGATACGCAGTATTTT

d_call: NA
j_call: TRBJ1-2
clone_size: NA
v_call: TRBV4-3
cdr3_aa: CASSQELGYGYTF
cdr3_nt: TGCGCCAGCAGCCAAGAGCTCGGCTATGGCTACACCTTC

d_call: NA
j_call: TRBJ2-1
clone_size: NA
v_call: TRBV20-1
cdr3_aa: CSASFHNEQFF
cdr3_nt: TGCAGTGCTAGTTTTCACAATGAGCAGTTCTTC

d_call: TRBD2
j_call: TRBJ2-2
clone_size: few
v_call: TRBV7-7
cdr3_aa: CASSPLTSGLAGVPDTGELFF
cdr3_nt: TGTGCCAGCAGCCCACTCACATCGGGACTAGCGGGAGTCCCCGACACCGGGGAGCTGTTTTTT

d_call: TRBD2
j_call: TRBJ2-1
clone_size: NA
v_call: TRBV20-1
cdr3_aa: CSASSGSSYNEQFF
cdr3_nt: TGCAGTGCCTCCAGCGGGAGCTCCTACAATGAGCAGTTCTTC

d_call: TRBD2
j_call: TRBJ2-2
clone_size: medium-sized
v_call: TRBV20-1
cdr3_aa: CSARDGAGPDTGELFF
cdr3_nt: TGCAGTGCTAGAGATGGAGCGGGGCCGGACACCGGGGAGCTGTTTTTT

d_call: NA
j_call: TRBJ1-2
clone_size: medium-sized
v_call: TRBV27
cdr3_aa: CASGTTHYGYTF
cdr3_nt: TGTGCCAGCGGGACGACCCACTATGGCTACACCTTC

d_call: NA
j_call: TRBJ1-1
clone_size: few
v_call: TRBV20-1
cdr3_aa: CSATLSGRYTEAFF
cdr3_nt: TGCAGTGCTACTTTGTCGGGGAGGTACACTGAAGCTTTCTTT

d_call: NA
j_call: TRBJ1-1
clone_size: few
v_call: TRBV20-1
cdr3_aa: CSARSPGRRNTEAFF
cdr3_nt: TGCAGTGCTAGATCGCCTGGACGGCGAAACACTGAAGCTTTCTTT

d_call: NA
j_call: TRBJ1-1
clone_size: few
v_call: TRBV20-1
cdr3_aa: CSARDRSPRTNTEAFF
cdr3_nt: TGCAGTGCTAGAGATAGATCGCCCAGGACGAACACTGAAGCTTTCTTT

d_call: NA
j_call: TRBJ2-1
clone_size: NA
v_call: TRBV19
cdr3_aa: CASSNSRDSLQFF
cdr3_nt: TGTGCCAGTAGTAATTCCCGGGACTCACTCCAGTTCTTC

d_call: NA
j_call: TRBJ1-1
clone_size: NA
v_call: TRBV5-1
cdr3_aa: CASSMTRKNTEAFF
cdr3_nt: TGCGCCAGCAGCATGACAAGAAAGAACACTGAAGCTTTCTTT

d_call: NA
j_call: TRBJ2-2
clone_size: few
v_call: TRBV11-2
cdr3_aa: CASSLIGSTGELFF
cdr3_nt: TGTGCCAGCAGCTTAATAGGTTCCACCGGGGAGCTGTTTTTT

d_call: NA
j_call: TRBJ1-1
clone_size: few
v_call: TRBV20-1
cdr3_aa: CSARVAFGQKNTEAFF
cdr3_nt: TGCAGTGCTAGAGTTGCTTTCGGGCAGAAGAACACTGAAGCTTTCTTT

d_call: NA
j_call: TRBJ2-3
clone_size: NA
v_call: TRBV20-1
cdr3_aa: CSADEPFTGQKSLQPDTQYF
cdr3_nt: TGCAGTGCCGACGAACCCTTTACCGGACAGAAATCACTCCAACCAGATACGCAGTATTTT

d_call: TRBD1
j_call: TRBJ2-2
clone_size: NA
v_call: TRBV5-5
cdr3_aa: CASSSRQGAGTGELFF
cdr3_nt: TGTGCCAGCAGCTCGAGACAGGGGGCGGGCACCGGGGAGCTGTTTTTT

d_call: NA
j_call: TRBJ1-1
clone_size: NA
v_call: TRBV7-2
cdr3_aa: CASSPQGGARTEAFF
cdr3_nt: TGTGCCAGCAGCCCCCAAGGGGGGGCGCGAACTGAAGCTTTCTTT

d_call: TRBD1
j_call: TRBJ1-6
clone_size: NA
v_call: TRBV10-3
cdr3_aa: CAIRRDRGGGDSPLHF
cdr3_nt: TGTGCCATCAGGAGGGACAGGGGAGGCGGAGATTCACCCCTCCACTTT

d_call: NA
j_call: TRBJ2-7
clone_size: NA
v_call: TRBV11-3
cdr3_aa: CASSTQTSYEQYF
cdr3_nt: TGTGCCAGCAGTACTCAAACCTCCTACGAGCAGTACTTC

d_call: NA
j_call: TRBJ1-1
clone_size: few
v_call: TRBV11-3
cdr3_aa: CASSFDQGAEAFF
cdr3_nt: TGTGCCAGCAGCTTCGATCAGGGCGCTGAAGCTTTCTTT

d_call: NA
j_call: TRBJ2-5
clone_size: few
v_call: TRBV20-1
cdr3_aa: CSALLLGETQYF
cdr3_nt: TGCAGTGCCCTTCTTCTGGGGGAGACCCAGTACTTC

d_call: NA
j_call: TRBJ1-1
clone_size: NA
v_call: TRBV12-3/TRBV12-4
cdr3_aa: CASSYSRNTEAFF
cdr3_nt: TGTGCCAGCAGTTACAGCCGGAACACTGAAGCTTTCTTT

d_call: NA
j_call: TRBJ2-2
clone_size: NA
v_call: TRBV7-7
cdr3_aa: CASSPVIATGELFF
cdr3_nt: TGTGCCAGCAGCCCGGTCATAGCCACCGGGGAGCTGTTTTTT

d_call: TRBD1
j_call: TRBJ1-5
clone_size: few
v_call: TRBV6-1
cdr3_aa: CASSEGQGTNQPQHF
cdr3_nt: TGTGCCAGCAGTGAAGGACAGGGAACCAATCAGCCCCAGCATTTT

d_call: NA
j_call: TRBJ2-7
clone_size: NA
v_call: TRBV11-2
cdr3_aa: CASSLPGSYEQYF
cdr3_nt: TGTGCCAGCAGCTTACCAGGCTCCTACGAGCAGTACTTC

d_call: NA
j_call: TRBJ1-2
clone_size: few
v_call: TRBV12-3/TRBV12-4
cdr3_aa: CASSPYGSGYTF
cdr3_nt: TGTGCCAGCAGTCCTTACGGGAGTGGCTACACCTTC

d_call: NA
j_call: TRBJ1-6
clone_size: few
v_call: TRBV5-8
cdr3_aa: CASSLGSGTNSPLHF
cdr3_nt: TGTGCCAGCAGCTTGGGATCAGGGACAAATTCACCCCTCCACTTT

d_call: NA
j_call: TRBJ2-3
clone_size: few
v_call: TRBV20-1
cdr3_aa: CSAPLALLTDTQYF
cdr3_nt: TGCAGTGCTCCACTGGCTCTTCTAACAGATACGCAGTATTTT

d_call: NA
j_call: TRBJ1-2
clone_size: NA
v_call: TRBV27
cdr3_aa: CASSPGSVPYGYTF
cdr3_nt: TGTGCCAGCAGTCCAGGGTCTGTTCCCTATGGCTACACCTTC

d_call: NA
j_call: TRBJ2-7
clone_size: medium-sized
v_call: TRBV12-3/TRBV12-4
cdr3_aa: CASSPQLGEQYF
cdr3_nt: TGTGCCAGCAGCCCCCAGTTGGGCGAGCAGTACTTC

d_call: NA
j_call: TRBJ1-5
clone_size: NA
v_call: TRBV7-8
cdr3_aa: CASTVLSKEGINQPQHF
cdr3_nt: TGTGCCAGCACCGTATTATCGAAGGAGGGGATCAATCAGCCCCAGCATTTT

d_call: NA
j_call: TRBJ2-3
clone_size: NA
v_call: TRBV7-2
cdr3_aa: CASRPKSITSTDTQYF
cdr3_nt: TGTGCCAGCAGACCTAAATCGATAACTAGCACAGATACGCAGTATTTT

d_call: NA
j_call: TRBJ1-2
clone_size: NA
v_call: TRBV10-3
cdr3_aa: CAISESSQGGYGYTF
cdr3_nt: TGTGCCATCAGTGAGTCGAGCCAGGGTGGCTATGGCTACACCTTC

d_call: NA
j_call: TRBJ2-5
clone_size: few
v_call: TRBV20-1
cdr3_aa: CSATPIAPPQETQYF
cdr3_nt: TGCAGTGCTACCCCTATAGCACCTCCCCAAGAGACCCAGTACTTC

d_call: NA
j_call: TRBJ1-2
clone_size: NA
v_call: TRBV4-3
cdr3_aa: CASSQGVISNYGYTF
cdr3_nt: TGCGCCAGCAGCCAAGGGGTTATTAGCAACTATGGCTACACCTTC

d_call: NA
j_call: TRBJ2-7
clone_size: NA
v_call: TRBV20-1
cdr3_aa: CSAMTGPGVEQYF
cdr3_nt: TGCAGTGCCATGACAGGCCCGGGGGTCGAGCAGTACTTC

d_call: NA
j_call: TRBJ1-5
clone_size: NA
v_call: TRBV6-5
cdr3_aa: CASSSPNQPQHF
cdr3_nt: TGTGCCAGCAGTTCCCCGAATCAGCCCCAGCATTTT

d_call: NA
j_call: TRBJ1-2
clone_size: few
v_call: TRBV7-6
cdr3_aa: CASSLLQDYNYGYTF
cdr3_nt: TGTGCCAGCAGCTTACTCCAGGATTATAACTATGGCTACACCTTC

d_call: NA
j_call: TRBJ2-3
clone_size: medium-sized
v_call: TRBV23-1
cdr3_aa: CASSHGRYTDTQYF
cdr3_nt: TGCGCCAGCAGTCATGGACGTTACACAGATACGCAGTATTTT